These 18 T cell receptor beta chains came from one sample sequenced in a study of T cell repertoires in cytomegalovirus infection. Their cognate antigens are unknown. TCRdb itself ran the reads through MiXCR, one entry per CDR3 protein. The sample holds under 300,000 distinct CDR3 sequences, less than 25% seen once. Sequencing used cultured PBMCs, obtained from culture after CMV antigen stimulation. These receptors were obtained from a human donor in good health (CMV status not recorded). Some clones in this sample may be carry-over from other donors' samples.

This sequence joins TRBV2 and TRBJ1-6; no reliable D call. Germline CDR1 and CDR2: SNHLY and FYNNEI. V dropped 6 bases and J dropped 10 bases, with 10 bases sitting between them. This CDR3 has 12 amino acids. The CDR3 region has the DNA TGTGCCAGCAGCGGCGTGGGCTCACCCCTCCACTTT. Protein product: CASSGVGSPLHF.

This clonotype was found a few times. The chain couples TRBV5-4 to TRBJ2-3; no clear D. The germline V gene has CDR1 SGHNT and CDR2 YYREEE (reference sequence). V was clipped by 0 bases and J by 6 bases, with 5 bases between them. The CDR3 is made up of 12 amino acids. The CDR3 DNA reads TGTGCCAGCAGCTTGGAGAGCGATACGCAGTATTTT. Translating it yields CASSLESDTQYF. The full variable domain, rest sourced from reference TRBV5-4 and TRBJ2-3, is ETGVTQSPTHLIKTRGQQVTLRCSSQSGHNTVSWYQQALGQGPQFIFQYYREEENGRGNFPPRFSGLQFPNYSSELNVNALELDDSALYLCASSLESDTQYFGPGTRLTVL.

This clonotype has at least ten counts. In DNA form, the CDR3 reads TGTGCCAGCAGCTTAGAGGGGACTAGCGGCTACAATGAGCAGTTCTTC. This sequence encodes CASSLEGTSGYNEQFF. The chain joins TRBV7-2 to TRBJ2-1; 11 nucleotides align to TRBD2. The ends lost 1 base at V and 3 bases at J; junction bases unmatched: 2. The CDR3 sequence is 16 residues long. Germline V CDR1 and CDR2: SGHTA, FQGNSA.

This clonotype was seen ten or more times. The chain is built from TRBV7-2 and TRBJ2-3; 13 nucleotides match TRBD2. Germline values: CDR1 SGHTA, CDR2 FQGNSA. V gave up 5 bases and J gave up 6 bases; unmatched junction bases: 8. CDR3 length: 16 amino acids. This CDR3 is CASSDRTSGSWDTQYF. Here the CDR3 DNA reads TGTGCCAGCAGCGACCGGACTAGCGGGAGCTGGGATACGCAGTATTTT. The full variable domain, completed using reference TRBV7-2 and TRBJ2-3, is GAGVSQSPSNKVTEKGKDVELRCDPISGHTALYWYRQSLGQGLEFLIYFQGNSAPDKSGLPSDRFSAERTGGSVSTLTIQRTQQEDSAVYLCASSDRTSGSWDTQYFGPGTRLTVL.

The chain recombines TRBV15 with TRBJ2-5; D ambiguous. Germline CDR1 reads LNHNV; CDR2 reads YYDKDF (reference sequence). This CDR3 region has 16 residues. V gave up 3 bases and J gave up 1 base, with 15 bases separating them. The CDR3 DNA sequence: TGTGCCACCAGCAGGGAATGGGATTTGATCCAAGAGACCCAGTACTTC. Encoded protein: CATSREWDLIQETQYF.

This chain connects TRBV7-9 to TRBJ2-5, with D maybe TRBD2 (6 bases). With 3 bases removed from V and 2 bases from J, the gap between germline ends came to 10 bases. This CDR3 contains 14 residues. Germline lookup yields CDR1 SEHNR and CDR2 FQNEAQ (reference sequence). CDR3 sequence reads: CASSFFGGQETQYF. CDR3 nucleotides: TGTGCCAGCAGCTTCTTTGGAGGGCAAGAGACCCAGTACTTC.

This rearrangement joins TRBV7-9 to TRBJ1-5, with no clear D. The V and J ends lost 1 base and 6 bases respectively, with 7 bases between them. The CDR3 covers 13 residues. Germline V CDR1 and CDR2: SEHNR, FQNEAQ (reference sequence). CDR3: CASSLVAGQPQHF. The CDR3 DNA reads as TGTGCCAGCAGCTTAGTAGCCGGTCAGCCCCAGCATTTT.

There are many counts of this clonotype. The rearrangement uses TRBV6-1 and TRBJ2-7; weak D call: TRBD1 (6 bases). The CDR3 loop spans 11 amino acids. Looked up from germline, CDR1 is MNHNS and CDR2 is SASEGT. Trimming took 7 bases from V and 4 from J, leaving 8 bases between them. DNA for the CDR3: TGTGCCAGCAAGACAGGATACGAGCAGTACTTC. This gives the protein CASKTGYEQYF.

In its sample, this clonotype was seen many times. V and J are TRBV7-6 and TRBJ2-3, with a possible D match to TRBD2 (5 bases). Trimming pared 4 bases from V and 2 bases from J, leaving 16 bases between. This CDR3 region has 16 residues. Germline CDR1 and CDR2: SGHVS and FNYEAQ. CDR3 DNA sequence: TGTGCCAGCAGCTCAGGATCAAGAGGGTACACAGATACGCAGTATTTT. Translated, it gives CASSSGSRGYTDTQYF.

The rearrangement uses TRBV7-8 and TRBJ1-2, with D perhaps TRBD1 (6 bases). CDR1 and CDR2 from the germline V gene are SGHVS and FQNEAQ. The germline V and J ends were trimmed by 4 bases and 4 bases, with 10 bases remaining between them. This CDR3 comprises 13 residues. The DNA for the CDR3 is TGTGCCAGCAGCTCCACGACAGGCTATGGCTACACCTTC. Translating gives CASSSTTGYGYTF.

A few counts support this clonotype. The chain uses TRBV19 and TRBJ1-2; D may be TRBD1 (5 bases). Per the germline V gene, CDR1 is LNHDA and CDR2 is SQIVND (reference sequence). Deletions cut 4 bases from V and 5 bases from J, with 17 bases between. The CDR3 is 15 amino acids. The CDR3 loop reads CASSNRDPAGYGYTF. CDR3 bases: TGTGCCAGTAGTAACCGGGACCCAGCGGGGTATGGCTACACCTTC. The variable domain in full, with the rest retrieved from reference TRBV19 and TRBJ1-2, is DGGITQSPKYLFRKEGQNVTLSCEQNLNHDAMYWYRQDPGQGLRLIYYSQIVNDFQKGDIAEGYSVSREKKESFPLTVTSAQKNPTAFYLCASSNRDPAGYGYTFGSGTRLTVV.

This clonotype was seen a few times. The chain couples TRBV11-2 to TRBJ2-7, with D perhaps TRBD1 (6 bases). Germline V lookup: CDR1 SGHAT, CDR2 FQNNGV. The length of the CDR3 is 14 residues. V shed 5 bases and J shed 2 bases, with 13 bases lying between them. CDR3 sequence reads: CASSVDRFTYEQYV. The CDR3 DNA reads as TGTGCCAGCAGCGTGGACAGATTCACCTACGAGCAGTACGTC.

This clonotype has at least ten counts. The V and J genes are TRBV7-2 and TRBJ1-4; 9 bases are shared with TRBD1. The CDR3 loop spans 15 amino acids. Per germline, CDR1 SGHTA and CDR2 FQGNSA. Trimming removed 5 bases from V and 8 bases from J; junction bases left unmatched: 9. As DNA, the CDR3 is TGTGCCAGCAGCCTAGGTGGGACAGGGAAAGAAAAACTGTTTTTT. Its protein is CASSLGGTGKEKLFF.

This chain links TRBV19 with TRBJ1-5; maybe TRBD1 (5 bases). Trimming removed 9 bases at V and 0 bases at J, with 12 bases between. CDR1 and CDR2 from the germline V gene are LNHDA and SQIVND (reference sequence). This CDR3 contains 14 residues. The CDR3 loop reads CASMTDTSNQPQHF. The CDR3 nucleotides are TGTGCCAGCATGACAGATACTAGCAATCAGCCCCAGCATTTT.

This clonotype was detected only a few times. The J gene is TRBJ2-2, the V gene TRBV12-3 or TRBV12-4; 7 bases are shared with TRBD1. The CDR3 is 17 residues long. The V and J ends lost 7 bases and 1 base, in that order; junction bases with no gene match: 12. The CDR3: CASTLDPRDRNTGELFF. DNA for the CDR3: TGTGCCAGCACCCTGGACCCACGGGACAGGAACACCGGGGAGCTGTTTTTT.

This clonotype showed up just a few times. The rearrangement joins TRBV7-2 to TRBJ1-6; D ambiguous. CDR1 is SGHTA, CDR2 FQGNSA, per germline. CDR3 length: 14 amino acids. Trimming took off 5 bases at V and 8 bases at J, with 13 bases between the two ends. CDR3 protein: CASSAGKAHSPLHF. In DNA, the CDR3 is TGTGCCAGCAGCGCCGGGAAGGCCCATTCACCCCTCCACTTT.

This clonotype was detected only a few times. The rearrangement uses TRBV29-1 and TRBJ1-1; D uncertain. The germline V gene encodes CDR1 SQVTM and CDR2 ANQGSEA. This CDR3 has 13 amino acids. V lost 1 base and J 4 bases, leaving 10 bases between the germline ends. CDR3 nucleotides: TGCAGCGTTGAAGGTAGAGTGGTCACTGAAGCTTTCTTT. It is translated as CSVEGRVVTEAFF.

V gene TRBV12-3 or TRBV12-4 combines with J gene TRBJ1-1; 7 bases match TRBD1. This CDR3 is built from 12 residues. Trimming at V came to 4 bases and at J to 6 bases, leaving 2 bases not matched to a gene. This CDR3 is CASSSGTAEAFF. The CDR3 DNA reads as TGTGCCAGCAGTTCCGGGACAGCTGAAGCTTTCTTT.